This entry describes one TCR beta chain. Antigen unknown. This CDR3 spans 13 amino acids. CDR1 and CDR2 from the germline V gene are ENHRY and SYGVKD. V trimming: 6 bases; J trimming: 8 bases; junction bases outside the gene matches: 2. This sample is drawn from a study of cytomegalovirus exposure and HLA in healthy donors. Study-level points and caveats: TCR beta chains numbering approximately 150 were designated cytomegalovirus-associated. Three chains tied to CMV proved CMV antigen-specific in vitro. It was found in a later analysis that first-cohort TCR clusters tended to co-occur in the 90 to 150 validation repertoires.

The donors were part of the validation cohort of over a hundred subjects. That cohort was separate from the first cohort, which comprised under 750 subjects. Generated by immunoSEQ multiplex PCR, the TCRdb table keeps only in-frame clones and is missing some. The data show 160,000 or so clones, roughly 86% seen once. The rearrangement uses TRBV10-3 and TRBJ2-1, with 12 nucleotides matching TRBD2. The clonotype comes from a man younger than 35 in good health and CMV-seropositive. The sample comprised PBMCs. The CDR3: CAIRLAGGYEQFF. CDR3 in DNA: TGTGCCATCAGACTAGCGGGAGGTTATGAGCAGTTCTTC.